A single sample gave rise to the 10 T cell receptor beta chains below, sequenced in a study of PD-L1 blockade in urothelial cancer. As to time point: pretreatment peripheral blood. Libraries were prepared by immunoSEQ multiplex PCR; TCRdb keeps only in-frame clonotypes and omits some of them. This table holds around 130,000 clones, approximately 84% found once. The sample here was PBMCs, taken around atezolizumab (anti-PD-L1) treatment. The receptors derive from a man over 45 with urothelial cancer.

The V and J genes are TRBV5-4 and TRBJ2-1; possibly TRBD1 for D (5 bases). V was clipped by 7 bases and J by 9 bases, with 17 bases between them. CDR1 SGHNT and CDR2 YYREEE come from the germline V gene (reference sequence). This CDR3 is 13 amino acids long. CDR3 bases: TGTGCCAGCGCTCCGGTAGGGGTGGGTGAGCAGTTCTTC. It encodes CASAPVGVGEQFF.

The chain combines TRBV6-5 with TRBJ2-2; D gene unclear. This CDR3 region has 14 residues. V was trimmed by 6 bases and J by 7 bases, leaving 15 bases between them. Germline V lookup: CDR1 MNHEY, CDR2 SVGAGI. CDR3 sequence reads: CASRTTMLGGELFF. The CDR3 bases are TGTGCCAGCAGAACTACTATGTTAGGCGGGGAGCTGTTTTTT.

The gene calls are TRBV11-2 and TRBJ1-1; no reliable D call. The CDR3 totals 16 residues. The V and J ends lost 4 bases and 4 bases respectively, with 19 bases between them. Per the germline V gene, CDR1 is SGHAT and CDR2 is FQNNGV. DNA of the CDR3: TGTGCCAGCAGCTCCCCCCTGGCGGGCGTCACCACTGAAGCTTTCTTT. Translation: CASSSPLAGVTTEAFF.

The chain has TRBV18 and TRBJ1-1, with 11 bases that match TRBD1. CDR3 length equals 14 residues. The V segment lost 4 bases and the J segment 3 bases; nucleotides outside the gene matches: 1. CDR1 is KGHSH and CDR2 is LQKENI in the germline V gene. CDR3 bases: TGTGCCAGCTCACAGGACAGGGGGCACACTGAAGCTTTCTTT. Translated: CASSQDRGHTEAFF.

This clone has just one count. This chain uses TRBV5-1 with TRBJ2-7; 9 nucleotides match TRBD1. With V trimmed by 4 bases and J by 7 bases, 9 bases remained unmatched. Germline CDR1 and CDR2: SGHRS and YFSETQ. This CDR3 is 14 amino acids long. DNA for the CDR3: TGCGCCAGCAGCCTGAGGACAGGGGAAGGGGAGCAGTACTTC. Amino acid sequence: CASSLRTGEGEQYF. The entire variable domain, with the rest obtained from reference TRBV5-1 and TRBJ2-7, is as follows: KAGVTQTPRYLIKTRGQQVTLSCSPISGHRSVSWYQQTPGQGLQFLFEYFSETQRNKGNFPGRFSGRQFSNSRSEMNVSTLELGDSALYLCASSLRTGEGEQYFGPGTRLTVT.

V gene TRBV19 combines with J gene TRBJ1-1; 10 positions agree with TRBD1. Germline lookup yields CDR1 LNHDA and CDR2 SQIVND (reference sequence). The CDR3 loop spans 13 amino acids. V trimming: 9 bases; J trimming: 7 bases; junction bases outside the gene matches: 8. Here the CDR3 DNA reads TGTGCCAGCCATGACAGGGGGCGAATTGAAGCTTTCTTT. Translating it yields CASHDRGRIEAFF.

V is TRBV14 and J is TRBJ1-2; D not certain. Germline V CDR1 and CDR2: SGHDN, FVKESK. This CDR3 has 14 amino acids. V lost 4 bases and J lost 5, with 14 bases in between. CDR3 sequence reads: CASSLDGRSYGYTF. CDR3 coding DNA: TGTGCCAGCAGCCTCGACGGCAGGTCATATGGCTACACCTTC. Together with reference TRBV14 and TRBJ1-2, the CDR3 gives the full variable domain: EAGVTQFPSHSVIEKGQTVTLRCDPISGHDNLYWYRRVMGKEIKFLLHFVKESKQDESGMPNNRFLAERTGGTYSTLKVQPAELEDSGVYFCASSLDGRSYGYTFGSGTRLTVV.

This clone was counted a few times. V and J are TRBV28 and TRBJ1-1, with D unclear. The germline CDR1 and CDR2 sequences are MDHEN and SYDVKM. V lost 4 bases and J 0 bases, leaving 9 bases between the germline ends. CDR3 length equals 14 residues. CDR3: CASSSMAVNTEAFF. As DNA, the CDR3 is TGTGCCAGCAGTTCTATGGCGGTGAACACTGAAGCTTTCTTT. Full variable domain (outside the CDR3, taken from reference TRBV28 and TRBJ1-1): DVKVTQSSRYLVKRTGEKVFLECVQDMDHENMFWYRQDPGLGLRLIYFSYDVKMKEKGDIPEGYSVSREKKERFSLILESASTNQTSMYLCASSSMAVNTEAFFGQGTRLTVV.

The chain is built from TRBV7-9 and TRBJ2-3; 7 bases align to TRBD2. The V and J ends lost 5 bases and 6 bases, in that order; junction bases with no gene match: 11. Germline-derived CDR1 and CDR2 are SEHNR and FQNEAQ (reference sequence). The CDR3 consists of 15 residues. The CDR3 reads CASSPPRGGADTQYF. The CDR3 DNA follows: TGTGCCAGCAGCCCCCCTCGCGGGGGTGCGGATACGCAGTATTTT.

V gene TRBV6-1 combines with J gene TRBJ2-1, with unresolved D. Per the germline V gene, CDR1 is MNHNS and CDR2 is SASEGT. The CDR3 is made up of 11 amino acids. V dropped 4 bases and J dropped 14 bases, with 12 bases sitting between them. For the CDR3, the DNA is TGTGCCAGCAGTGTTGTGGCTAGAAAGTTCTTC. Encoded protein: CASSVVARKFF.